The subject of this entry is one T cell receptor (beta chain). Its antigen is currently unknown. The data stem from a study of Graves' ophthalmopathy and Graves' hyperthyroidism. Beta-chain TCR CDR3 regions were amplified from RNA transcripts. Amplification began with first-round RT-PCR using HTBI primers, then second-round multiplex PCR was performed. Each CDR3 protein is one row after TCRdb ran MiXCR on the multiplex PCR reads. The sample contains about 240,000 distinct CDR3 sequences, around 42% of which appear only once. Points from the study as a whole: Blood also harbored most expanded thyroid clonotypes above 0.001 frequency.

The CDR3 loop spans 14 amino acids. The V segment lost 7 bases and the J segment 6 bases; nucleotides outside the gene matches: 5. The germline V gene has CDR1 LNHDA and CDR2 SQIVND (reference sequence). Uncontrolled infections, pregnancy, lactation or other autoimmune diseases led to patient exclusion. Out of about 11 ml of fresh peripheral blood, PBMCs were obtained. The receptor was derived from an adult man with Graves' ophthalmopathy. The sequenced material came from peripheral blood. This chain links TRBV19 with TRBJ1-6; 8 bases line up with TRBD1. The CDR3 loop is CASTQGAGNSPLHF. CDR3 in DNA: TGTGCCAGTACGCAGGGGGCAGGTAATTCACCCCTCCACTTT.